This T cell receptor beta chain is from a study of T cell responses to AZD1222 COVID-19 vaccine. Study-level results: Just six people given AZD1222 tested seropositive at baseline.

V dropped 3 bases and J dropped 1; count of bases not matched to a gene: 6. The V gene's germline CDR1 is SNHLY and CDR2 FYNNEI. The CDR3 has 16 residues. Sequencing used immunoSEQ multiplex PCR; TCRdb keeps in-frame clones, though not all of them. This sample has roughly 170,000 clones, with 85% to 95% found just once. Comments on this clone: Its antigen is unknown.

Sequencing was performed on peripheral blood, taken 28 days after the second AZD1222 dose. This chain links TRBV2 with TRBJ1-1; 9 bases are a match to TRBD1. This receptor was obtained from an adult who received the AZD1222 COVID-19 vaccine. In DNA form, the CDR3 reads TGTGCCAGCAGTGAGGAGACAGGGGGGGAGAACACTGAAGCTTTCTTT. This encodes CASSEETGGENTEAFF.